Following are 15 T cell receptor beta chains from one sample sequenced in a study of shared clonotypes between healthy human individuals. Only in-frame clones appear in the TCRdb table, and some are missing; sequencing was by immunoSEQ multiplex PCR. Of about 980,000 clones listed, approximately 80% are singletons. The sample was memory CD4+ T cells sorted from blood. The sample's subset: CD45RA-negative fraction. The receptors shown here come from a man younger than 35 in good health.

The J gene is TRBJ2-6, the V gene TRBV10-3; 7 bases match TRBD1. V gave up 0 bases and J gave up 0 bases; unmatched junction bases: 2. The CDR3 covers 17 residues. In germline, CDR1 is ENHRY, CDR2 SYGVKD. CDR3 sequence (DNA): TGTGCCATCAGTGAGTCAAACAGGGGCTCTGGGGCCAACGTCCTGACTTTC. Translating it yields CAISESNRGSGANVLTF.

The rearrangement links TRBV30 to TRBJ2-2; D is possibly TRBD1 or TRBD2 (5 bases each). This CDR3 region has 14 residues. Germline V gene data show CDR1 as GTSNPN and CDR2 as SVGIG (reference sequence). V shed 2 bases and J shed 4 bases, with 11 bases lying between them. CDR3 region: CAWSSLGGTGELFF. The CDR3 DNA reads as TGTGCCTGGAGTTCCCTTGGGGGCACCGGGGAGCTGTTTTTT.

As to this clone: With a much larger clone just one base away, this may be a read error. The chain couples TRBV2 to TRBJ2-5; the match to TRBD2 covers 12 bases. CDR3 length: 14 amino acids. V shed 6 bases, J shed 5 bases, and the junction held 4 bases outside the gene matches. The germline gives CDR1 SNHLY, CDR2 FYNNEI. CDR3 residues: CASSETSGGETQYF. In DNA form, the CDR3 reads TGTGCCAGCAGCGAGACTAGCGGGGGTGAGACCCAGTACTTC.

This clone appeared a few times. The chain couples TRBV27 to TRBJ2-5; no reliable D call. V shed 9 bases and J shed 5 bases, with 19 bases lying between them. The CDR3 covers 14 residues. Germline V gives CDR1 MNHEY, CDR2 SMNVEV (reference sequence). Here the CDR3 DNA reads TGTGCCAGTTCTATAACGTCCGGAAGGGAGACCCAGTACTTC. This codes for CASSITSGRETQYF.

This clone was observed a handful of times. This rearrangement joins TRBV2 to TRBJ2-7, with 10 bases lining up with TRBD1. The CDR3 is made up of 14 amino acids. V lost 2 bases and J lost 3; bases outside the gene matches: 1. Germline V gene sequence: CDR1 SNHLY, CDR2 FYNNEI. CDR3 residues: CASSEWTGGYEQYF. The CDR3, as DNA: TGTGCCAGCAGTGAATGGACAGGGGGCTACGAGCAGTACTTC.

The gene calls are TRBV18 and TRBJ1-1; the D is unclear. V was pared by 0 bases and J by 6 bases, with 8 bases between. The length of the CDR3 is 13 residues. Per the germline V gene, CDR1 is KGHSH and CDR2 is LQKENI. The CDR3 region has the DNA TGTGCCAGCTCACCACCGGTCGGGGCTGAAGCTTTCTTT. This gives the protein CASSPPVGAEAFF.

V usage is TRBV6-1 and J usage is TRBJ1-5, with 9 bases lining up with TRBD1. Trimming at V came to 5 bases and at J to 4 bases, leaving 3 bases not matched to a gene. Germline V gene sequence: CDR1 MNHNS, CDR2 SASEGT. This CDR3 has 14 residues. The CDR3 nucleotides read TGTGCCAGCAGTCGACAGGGGGAGAATCAGCCCCAGCATTTT. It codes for CASSRQGENQPQHF.

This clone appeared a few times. CDR3 DNA sequence: TGTGCCAGCAGGTTAGGGTCCACCCGGAACACCGGGGAGCTGTTTTTT. Protein product: CASRLGSTRNTGELFF. This chain links TRBV28 with TRBJ2-2; D gene uncertain. The CDR3 has 16 amino acids. V was clipped by 6 bases and J by 1 base, with 15 bases between them. CDR1 MDHEN and CDR2 SYDVKM come from the germline V gene.

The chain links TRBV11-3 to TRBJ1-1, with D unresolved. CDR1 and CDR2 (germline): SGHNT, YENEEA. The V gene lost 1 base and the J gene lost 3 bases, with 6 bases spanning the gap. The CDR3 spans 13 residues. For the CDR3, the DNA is TGTGCCAGCAGCTTAGCCAAATACACTGAAGCTTTCTTT. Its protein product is CASSLAKYTEAFF.

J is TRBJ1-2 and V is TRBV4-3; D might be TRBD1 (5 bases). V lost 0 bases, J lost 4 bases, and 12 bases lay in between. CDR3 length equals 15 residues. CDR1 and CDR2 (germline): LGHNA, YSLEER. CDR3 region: CASSQEIGGGYGYTF. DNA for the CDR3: TGCGCCAGCAGCCAAGAAATCGGGGGAGGCTATGGCTACACCTTC.

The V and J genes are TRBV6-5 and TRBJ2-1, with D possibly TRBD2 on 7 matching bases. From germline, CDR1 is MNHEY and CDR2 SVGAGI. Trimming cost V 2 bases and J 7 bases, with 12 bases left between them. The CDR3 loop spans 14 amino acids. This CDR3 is CASSYGGGRNEQFF. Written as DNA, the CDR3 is TGTGCCAGCAGTTACGGCGGGGGCCGGAATGAGCAGTTCTTC.

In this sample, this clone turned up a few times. The CDR3 here is CASRLAGTYEQYF. Written as DNA, the CDR3 is TGTGCCAGCAGACTAGCGGGAACCTACGAGCAGTACTTC. The chain employs TRBV6-1 and TRBJ2-7, with 10 positions matching TRBD2. There are 13 residues in the CDR3. Germline lookup yields CDR1 MNHNS and CDR2 SASEGT. The V segment lost 6 bases and the J segment 2 bases; nucleotides outside the gene matches: 1.

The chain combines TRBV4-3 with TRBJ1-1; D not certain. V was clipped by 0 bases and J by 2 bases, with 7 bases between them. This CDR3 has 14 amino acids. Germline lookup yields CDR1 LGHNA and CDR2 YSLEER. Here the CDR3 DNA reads TGCGCCAGCAGCCAAGATACTGGCAACACTGAAGCTTTCTTT. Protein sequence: CASSQDTGNTEAFF.

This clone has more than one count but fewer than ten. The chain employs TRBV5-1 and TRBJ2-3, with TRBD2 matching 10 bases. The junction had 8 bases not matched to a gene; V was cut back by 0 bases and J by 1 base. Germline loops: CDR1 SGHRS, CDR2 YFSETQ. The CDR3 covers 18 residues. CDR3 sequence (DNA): TGCGCCAGCAGCTTGGCCCCTAGCGGGGGTTCCCGCACAGATACGCAGTATTTT. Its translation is CASSLAPSGGSRTDTQYF.

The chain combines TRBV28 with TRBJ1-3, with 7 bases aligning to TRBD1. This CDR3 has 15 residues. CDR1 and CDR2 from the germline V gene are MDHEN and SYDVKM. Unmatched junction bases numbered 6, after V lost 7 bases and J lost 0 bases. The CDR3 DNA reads TGTGCCAGCAAAACGACAGGGAGCTCTGGAAACACCATATATTTT. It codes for CASKTTGSSGNTIYF.